A single TCR beta chain is shown here with its context. Its matching antigen is unknown. PCR used 60 Vbeta primers and 13 Jbeta primers. The table came from immunoSEQ multiplex PCR; TCRdb's copy has only in-frame clones and leaves some out. The data hold around 180,000 clones, with 85% observed a single time. The sample comes from a study of cytomegalovirus exposure and HLA in healthy donors. Background on the study: Researchers previously reported finding some 110 million unique TCR beta sequences from 170 million or so T cells.

V gave up 5 bases and J gave up 15 bases; unmatched junction bases: 16. Looked up from germline, CDR1 is MDHEN and CDR2 is SYDVKM. The CDR3 is 14 residues long. Study-wide points: Researchers reported in a later analysis that common viral pathogens appeared linked to several top clusters. According to an earlier analysis, most TCR beta V segments yielded productive rearrangements about 87% or about 30% of the time. An observed cluster of highly shared sequence variants was recorded as a likely sequencing artifact.

This rearrangement joins TRBV28 to TRBJ2-1; TRBD1 matches at 7 bases. The TCR comes from a boy aged 2 to 10 in good health and CMV-seronegative. Input material: PBMCs. CDR3 DNA sequence: TGTGCCAGCAGTCTACAGGGGCTGCATATAGGGCGGTTCTTC. It codes for CASSLQGLHIGRFF.